This TCR beta chain stems from a study of T cell changes during pregnancy in multiple sclerosis (dated by TCRdb to between 2018 and 2021). For the study in its entirety: The study examined how the T cell repertoire changed over the course of pregnancy in women with multiple sclerosis.

The method was the immunoSEQ multiplex PCR assay. TCRdb's version of the immuneACCESS table is confined to in-frame rearrangements and falls short of the full clone set. An unresolved V gene accounts for under half of the shortfall where checked; the remainder is of unknown origin. This sample holds over 90,000 clones; 75% to 95% were observed only once. Of the sample, 0.9% to 0.95% falls within the top ten clones. For this clone: The specificity of this receptor is unknown. No much larger clone is present one base from it, and per-base qualities are unavailable.

The source of this sequence is a female donor with multiple sclerosis, enrolled in a pregnancy study. The sequenced sample was peripheral blood, obtained before pregnancy.

The CDR3 sequence is CASSKRTGLGNTIYF. The nucleotides read TGCGCCAGCAGCAAACGGACAGGCCTGGGAAACACCATATATTTT. Recombination joined TRBV5-1 with TRBJ1-3; 7 bases in the junction line up with TRBD1. The germline V gene sets CDR1 to SGHRS and CDR2 to YFSETQ. Inclusive of the bounding cysteine and phenylalanine, the CDR3 is 15 residues long. The kept DNA is CDR3 alone, 45 bases in frame from the first base. V has 4 bases trimmed and J has 4 bases trimmed; junction bases matching no gene number 8.